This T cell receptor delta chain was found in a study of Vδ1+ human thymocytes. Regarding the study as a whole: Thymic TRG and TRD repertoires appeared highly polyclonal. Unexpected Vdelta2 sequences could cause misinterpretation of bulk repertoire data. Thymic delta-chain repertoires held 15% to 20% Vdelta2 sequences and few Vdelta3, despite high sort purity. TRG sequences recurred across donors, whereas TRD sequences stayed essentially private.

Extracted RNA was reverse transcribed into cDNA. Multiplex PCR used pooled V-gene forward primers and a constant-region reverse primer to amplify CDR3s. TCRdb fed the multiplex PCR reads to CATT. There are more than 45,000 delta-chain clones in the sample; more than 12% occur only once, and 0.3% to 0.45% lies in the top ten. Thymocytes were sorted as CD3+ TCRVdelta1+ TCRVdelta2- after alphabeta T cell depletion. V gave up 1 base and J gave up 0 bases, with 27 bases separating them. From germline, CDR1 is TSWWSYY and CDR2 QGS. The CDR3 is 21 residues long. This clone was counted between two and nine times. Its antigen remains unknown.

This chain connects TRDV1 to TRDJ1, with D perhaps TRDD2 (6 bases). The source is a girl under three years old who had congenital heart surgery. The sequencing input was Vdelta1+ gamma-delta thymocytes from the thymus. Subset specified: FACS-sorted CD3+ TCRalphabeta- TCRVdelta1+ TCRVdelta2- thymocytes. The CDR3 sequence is CALGEQYTFRGNPLYTDKLIF. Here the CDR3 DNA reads TGTGCTCTTGGGGAACAATACACCTTCCGGGGAAACCCTTTATACACCGATAAACTCATCTTT.